Below are 18 T cell receptor beta chains sequenced from a single sample in a study of T cells in Graves' hyperthyroidism and ophthalmopathy. TCR beta CDR3 sequences were amplified from RNA transcripts. First-round RT-PCR of the TCR CDR3 relied on the HTBI primer set. TCRdb reprocessed the multiplex PCR reads with MiXCR, giving one entry per CDR3 protein. The repertoire holds about 270,000 distinct CDR3 sequences, with approximately 23% as singletons. Sequencing was done on a sample of blood. The origin of the receptors is a man aged 25-45 years with Graves' ophthalmopathy.

This clonotype was observed at least ten times. This CDR3 is CSARLAGGYNEQFF. CDR3 coding DNA: TGCAGTGCTAGACTAGCGGGAGGGTACAATGAGCAGTTCTTC. The chain combines TRBV20-1 with TRBJ2-1; 12 bases align to TRBD2. The CDR3 is 14 amino acids. The ends lost 2 bases at V and 4 bases at J; junction bases unmatched: 0. CDR1 DFQATT and CDR2 SNEGSKA come from the germline V gene (reference sequence).

The chain couples TRBV20-1 to TRBJ2-7, with 8 positions matching TRBD2. The length of the CDR3 is 15 residues. The germline gives CDR1 DFQATT, CDR2 SNEGSKA (reference sequence). V lost 4 bases to trimming and J lost 7 bases; unmatched junction nucleotides: 15. CDR3 nucleotide sequence: TGCAGTGCTATTGAAGGGACTAGGTCCTCTAGGGAGCAGTACTTC. Translated: CSAIEGTRSSREQYF.

In its sample, this clonotype was seen a few times. The CDR3 nucleotides read TGCAGTGCTAGACCCGGACAGAGCAACAATGAGCAGTTCTTC. Its translation: CSARPGQSNNEQFF. The V gene is TRBV20-1, the J gene TRBJ2-1, with D perhaps TRBD1 (6 bases). With 2 bases removed from V and 5 bases from J, the gap between germline ends came to 13 bases. The CDR3 totals 14 residues. The germline V gene encodes CDR1 DFQATT and CDR2 SNEGSKA (reference sequence).

This clonotype appeared many times. The chain is built from TRBV11-1 and TRBJ1-2; 7 bases line up with TRBD1. The junction had 7 bases not matched to a gene; V was cut back by 5 bases and J by 4 bases. Germline V CDR1 and CDR2: SGHAT, FQDESV (reference sequence). This CDR3 has 14 residues. The CDR3 bases are TGTGCCAGCAGCCGGGACAGAAGGACCTATGGCTACACCTTC. It is translated as CASSRDRRTYGYTF.

Notes on this clonotype: Since a much larger clone is just one base distant, this may be a read error. The CDR3 spells CTSSRQTSEAFF. CDR3 DNA sequence: TGTACCAGCAGCCGACAAACGAGTGAAGCTTTCTTT. This rearrangement joins TRBV3-1 to TRBJ1-1, with D uncertain. Germline lookup yields CDR1 LGHDT and CDR2 YNNKEL (reference sequence). This CDR3 has 12 amino acids.

This clonotype has just a few counts. The chain employs TRBV28 and TRBJ2-1, with 10 positions matching TRBD1. From germline, CDR1 is MDHEN and CDR2 SYDVKM. The CDR3 length is 14 residues. The CDR3 DNA is TGTGCACTAGAGGTCGGGACAGGGGTTAACGAGCAGTTCTTC. The encoded protein is CALEVGTGVNEQFF.

The rearrangement joins TRBV11-2 to TRBJ2-1; 10 bases map to TRBD2. V lost 5 bases and J lost 7; bases outside the gene matches: 14. Germline values: CDR1 SGHAT, CDR2 FQNNGV. The CDR3 length is 17 residues. The CDR3: CASSPDGLAGVGNEQFF. Written as DNA, the CDR3 is TGTGCCAGCAGCCCGGACGGGCTAGCGGGAGTGGGGAATGAGCAGTTCTTC.

The V call is TRBV7-9, the J call TRBJ2-2; unclear D gene. The ends were cut back, 1 base at V and 2 bases at J, with 5 bases in the middle. This CDR3 comprises 14 residues. Germline V gene data show CDR1 as SEHNR and CDR2 as FQNEAQ (reference sequence). The CDR3 protein is CASSLVINTGELFF. CDR3 nucleotides: TGTGCCAGCAGCTTAGTTATTAACACCGGGGAGCTGTTTTTT.

This chain uses TRBV28 with TRBJ1-1, with 7 bases matching TRBD1. There are 15 residues in the CDR3. The V and J ends lost 5 bases and 5 bases, in that order; junction bases with no gene match: 11. The germline V gene has CDR1 MDHEN and CDR2 SYDVKM. In DNA form, the CDR3 reads TGTGCCAGCAGTGGAGTGAGGGGGCGGGGAACTGAAGCTTTCTTT. Translating it yields CASSGVRGRGTEAFF.

In its sample, this clonotype was seen many times. The V and J genes are TRBV10-3 and TRBJ2-3; D gene uncertain. V lost 3 bases and J 0 bases, leaving 10 bases between the germline ends. The CDR3 contains 15 residues. From germline, CDR1 is ENHRY and CDR2 SYGVKD. The CDR3 nucleotides read TGTGCCATCAGTGATTACCAGTCTAGCACAGATACGCAGTATTTT. The encoded protein is CAISDYQSSTDTQYF.

This clonotype has a count of ten or more. The V call is TRBV20-1, the J call TRBJ1-1; D is possibly TRBD1 (6 bases). CDR1 is DFQATT, CDR2 SNEGSKA, per germline (reference sequence). CDR3 length: 14 amino acids. V lost 3 bases to trimming and J lost 0 bases, with 11 bases between them. CDR3 region: CSASTGTMNTEAFF. The CDR3 DNA follows: TGCAGTGCTAGTACAGGGACGATGAACACTGAAGCTTTCTTT.

The chain couples TRBV9 to TRBJ1-1; the D gene is possibly TRBD1 (5 bases). Germline V gives CDR1 SGDLS, CDR2 YYNGEE. CDR3 length: 13 residues. V lost 2 bases and J lost 4, with 9 bases in between. The CDR3 is CASSVGGTTEAFF. In nucleotides, the CDR3 is TGTGCCAGCAGCGTGGGGGGGACCACTGAAGCTTTCTTT.

Notes on this clonotype: At one of its ends the junction is not consistent with the germline gene, which may arise from a read error. This chain connects TRBV15 to TRBJ1-2; TRBD1 might be the D (5 bases). Germline V gene data show CDR1 as LNHNV and CDR2 as YYDKDF (reference sequence). The CDR3 has 15 residues. CDR3 bases: TGTGCCACCAGCAGAGGTGGTCAGGGCAACTGTGGCTACACCTTC. Translation: CATSRGGQGNCGYTF. Filled out from reference TRBV15 and TRBJ1-2, the complete variable domain reads DAMVIQNPRYQVTQFGKPVTLSCSQTLNHNVMYWYQQKSSQAPKLLFHYYDKDFNNEADTPDNFQSRRPNTSFCFLDIRSPGLGDTAMYLCATSRGGQGNCGYTFGSGTRLTVV.

This clonotype was counted ten times or more. The CDR3 DNA reads TGTGCCAGCAGCCTACAGGGGTCCTATGGCTACACCTTC. This translates into CASSLQGSYGYTF. The chain employs TRBV13 and TRBJ1-2; 7 bases fit TRBD1. The V segment lost 5 bases and the J segment 4 bases; nucleotides outside the gene matches: 4. Germline loops: CDR1 PRHDT, CDR2 FYEKMQ (reference sequence). The CDR3 consists of 13 residues.

The V gene is TRBV19, the J gene TRBJ1-1; D gene unclear. V was shortened by 6 bases and J by 3 bases, with 17 bases between the two germline ends. The CDR3 loop spans 15 amino acids. Germline V gene lookup returns CDR1 LNHDA and CDR2 SQIVND (reference sequence). CDR3 nucleotide sequence: TGTGCCAGTAGATACGGACCGGGTTTTGACACTGAAGCTTTCTTT. Translation: CASRYGPGFDTEAFF.

This clonotype turned up a few times. The chain combines TRBV30 with TRBJ2-1; D may match TRBD1 or TRBD2 (5 bases each). With 8 bases removed from V and 9 bases from J, the gap between germline ends came to 20 bases. Looked up from germline, CDR1 is GTSNPN and CDR2 is SVGIG (reference sequence). The CDR3 consists of 13 residues. The CDR3 region is CATCEGLLGEQFF. For the CDR3, the DNA is TGTGCCACTTGCGAGGGGTTGTTGGGTGAGCAGTTCTTC.

The chain links TRBV28 to TRBJ1-2; D ambiguous. Germline loops: CDR1 MDHEN, CDR2 SYDVKM. The ends were cut back, 5 bases at V and 6 bases at J, with 7 bases in the middle. CDR3 length: 11 residues. CDR3 residues: CASSSKDGYTF. The CDR3 DNA sequence: TGTGCCAGCAGTAGCAAGGATGGCTACACCTTC.

The chain carries TRBV20-1 and TRBJ2-3; 14 bases fit TRBD2. The CDR3 extends over 16 amino acids. Germline trimming cut 3 bases from V and 5 bases from J; bases unmatched to any gene: 7. Germline CDR1 and CDR2: DFQATT and SNEGSKA (reference sequence). The CDR3 loop reads CSASPGTSGRQDTQYF. In nucleotides, the CDR3 is TGCAGTGCTAGCCCCGGGACTAGCGGGAGACAAGATACGCAGTATTTT.